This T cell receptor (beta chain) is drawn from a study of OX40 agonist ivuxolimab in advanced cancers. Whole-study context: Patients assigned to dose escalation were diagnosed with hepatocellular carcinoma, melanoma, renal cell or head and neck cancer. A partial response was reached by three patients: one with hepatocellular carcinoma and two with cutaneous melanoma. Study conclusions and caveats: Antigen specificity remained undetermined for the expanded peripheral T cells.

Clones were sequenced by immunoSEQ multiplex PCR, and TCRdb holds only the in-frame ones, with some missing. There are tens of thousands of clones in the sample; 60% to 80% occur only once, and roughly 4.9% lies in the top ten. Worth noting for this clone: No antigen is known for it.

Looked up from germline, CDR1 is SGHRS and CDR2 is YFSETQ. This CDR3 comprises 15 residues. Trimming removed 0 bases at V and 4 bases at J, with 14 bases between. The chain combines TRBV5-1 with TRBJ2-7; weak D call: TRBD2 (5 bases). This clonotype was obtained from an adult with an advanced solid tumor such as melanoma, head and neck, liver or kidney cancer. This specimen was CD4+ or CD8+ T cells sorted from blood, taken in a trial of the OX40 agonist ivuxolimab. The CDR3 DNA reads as TGCGCCAGCAGCTTGGGGTCTCTAGCAACGTACGAGCAGTACTTC. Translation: CASSLGSLATYEQYF.